Below, 14 T cell receptor beta chains from the same sample are listed, as sequenced in a study of shared clonotypes between healthy human individuals. The protocol was immunoSEQ multiplex PCR, while the TCRdb copy is restricted to in-frame clones and leaves out a portion. The sample holds over 2 million clones, about 95% seen once. The naive CD8 population came from CD45RO-negative cells selected for CCR7, without terminally differentiated effector memory CD45RA+ cells. The material sequenced was naive CD8+ T cells sorted from blood. These TCRs come from a man aged 18 to 29 in good health.

Only one count was recorded for this clone. The chain employs TRBV4-1 and TRBJ2-7, with D possibly TRBD2 on 5 matching bases. The germline CDR1 and CDR2 sequences are MGHRA and YSYEKL. Trimming left V 1 base short and J 1 base short, with 11 bases between. The CDR3 totals 15 residues. CDR3 loop: CASSQGIAPSYEQYF. The CDR3 nucleotides read TGCGCCAGCAGCCAAGGGATAGCGCCGTCCTACGAGCAGTACTTC.

The V gene is TRBV5-8, the J gene TRBJ2-7; TRBD2 matches 7 bases. The CDR3 has 14 residues. CDR1 is SGHTS, CDR2 YDEGEE, per germline. V shed 1 base and J 4 bases; nucleotides not matched to a gene: 5. In DNA form, the CDR3 reads TGTGCCAGCAGCTTGCCGGGAGGAGGGTACGAGCAGTACTTC. It yields the protein CASSLPGGGYEQYF. Complete variable domain (other parts from reference TRBV5-8 and TRBJ2-7): EAGVTQSPTHLIKTRGQQATLRCSPISGHTSVYWYQQALGLGLQFLLWYDEGEERNRGNFPPRFSGRQFPNYSSELNVNALELEDSALYLCASSLPGGGYEQYFGPGTRLTVT.

The rearrangement joins TRBV6-1 to TRBJ2-5; 9 nucleotides align to TRBD1. V lost 0 bases to trimming and J lost 7 bases; unmatched junction nucleotides: 12. CDR1 is MNHNS, CDR2 SASEGT, per germline. This CDR3 has 17 residues. Written as DNA, the CDR3 is TGTGCCAGCAGTGAAGCTGGGACAGGGTACGTTGTGGGGACCCAGTACTTC. Protein: CASSEAGTGYVVGTQYF.

The V call is TRBV6-5, the J call TRBJ2-7; perhaps TRBD1 as D (7 bases). Germline loops: CDR1 MNHEY, CDR2 SVGAGI. This CDR3 is 12 amino acids long. Trimming took off 6 bases at V and 4 bases at J, with 10 bases between the two ends. In DNA form, the CDR3 reads TGTGCCAGCAGGTCAGGGGGGTACGAGCAGTACTTC. Protein sequence: CASRSGGYEQYF.

V usage is TRBV5-4 and J usage is TRBJ2-7, with D perhaps TRBD2 (5 bases). CDR1 is SGHNT and CDR2 is YYREEE in the germline V gene (reference sequence). The V end lost 0 bases, the J end lost 5 bases, and 12 bases lay between the germline ends. This CDR3 has 14 amino acids. For the CDR3, the DNA is TGTGCCAGCAGCTTGGAAGGTGAGGGTGACGAGCAGTACTTC. Amino acids: CASSLEGEGDEQYF.

This clone was detected once. J is TRBJ1-5 and V is TRBV6-1; D unresolved. The V end lost 3 bases, the J end lost 0 bases, and 9 bases lay between the germline ends. There are 15 residues in the CDR3. Germline values: CDR1 MNHNS, CDR2 SASEGT. The CDR3 loop reads CASSEPVDSNQPQHF. The CDR3 region has the DNA TGTGCCAGCAGTGAGCCTGTGGATAGCAATCAGCCCCAGCATTTT.

This chain links TRBV5-7 with TRBJ1-4; TRBD1 might be the D (5 bases). TRBV5-7 is labeled an ORF, and its function is uncertain. This CDR3 contains 14 residues. The V end lost 6 bases, the J end lost 8 bases, and 17 bases lay between the germline ends. CDR3 sequence (DNA): TGTGCCAGCAACCGGGGGGAGGGTTCCGAAAAACTGTTTTTT. Amino acid sequence: CASNRGEGSEKLFF.

J is TRBJ2-7 and V is TRBV10-1, with 13 bases lining up with TRBD2. The CDR3 has 14 amino acids. Germline values: CDR1 WNHNN, CDR2 SYGVQD (reference sequence). The V segment lost 5 bases and the J segment 5 bases; nucleotides outside the gene matches: 3. DNA for the CDR3: TGCGCCAGCAGTCCCGGGACTAGCGGGAACGAGCAGTACTTC. It translates to CASSPGTSGNEQYF.

V and J are TRBV7-3 and TRBJ2-1, with TRBD2 identical over 9 bases. After removal of 1 base from V and 3 bases from J, the junction contained 1 base not matched to a gene. CDR3 length: 15 residues. CDR1 is SGHTA and CDR2 is FQGTGA in the germline V gene. The CDR3 coding sequence is TGTGCCAGCAGCTTAATAGCGGGGGACTACAATGAGCAGTTCTTC. This translates into CASSLIAGDYNEQFF.

The rearrangement links TRBV5-1 to TRBJ2-7; 9 bases align to TRBD1. V shed 5 bases and J 6 bases; nucleotides not matched to a gene: 15. From germline, CDR1 is SGHRS and CDR2 YFSETQ. This CDR3 has 16 residues. DNA of the CDR3: TGCGCCAGCAGTCCGGTGACAGGGGGTCTCTCCGGCGAGCAGTACTTC. This translates into CASSPVTGGLSGEQYF.

The chain is built from TRBV28 and TRBJ2-7; D perhaps matches TRBD2 (5 bases). CDR1 and CDR2 from the germline V gene are MDHEN and SYDVKM. The CDR3 contains 14 residues. Between the trimmed V and J ends, which lost 7 bases and 3 bases, there was a span of 16 bases. The CDR3 loop reads CASTSSPEGYEQYF. The CDR3, as DNA: TGTGCCAGCACCAGCAGTCCAGAGGGCTACGAGCAGTACTTC.

The chain is built from TRBV5-1 and TRBJ2-1; tentatively, D is TRBD2 (5 bases). Looked up from germline, CDR1 is SGHRS and CDR2 is YFSETQ. CDR3 length: 17 residues. The V and J ends lost 0 bases and 0 bases respectively, with 13 bases between them. CDR3 sequence: CASSLGPLGSSYNEQFF. The CDR3 coding sequence is TGCGCCAGCAGCTTGGGCCCCCTGGGGAGCTCCTACAATGAGCAGTTCTTC.

V and J are TRBV19 and TRBJ1-2; D is perhaps TRBD1 (6 bases). CDR1 and CDR2 (germline): LNHDA, SQIVND (reference sequence). This CDR3 has 12 residues. V gave up 9 bases and J gave up 5 bases, with 13 bases separating them. The CDR3 DNA sequence: TGTGCCAGAGACGGGACACATTATGGCTACACCTTC. Translating gives CARDGTHYGYTF.

This chain links TRBV7-9 with TRBJ2-5, with 11 bases identical to TRBD1. V dropped 4 bases and J dropped 1; count of bases not matched to a gene: 2. The CDR3 has 15 residues. In germline, CDR1 is SEHNR, CDR2 FQNEAQ (reference sequence). The DNA of the CDR3 is TGTGCCAGCAGCTGGGACAGGGGGTTCCAAGAGACCCAGTACTTC. The encoded protein is CASSWDRGFQETQYF.